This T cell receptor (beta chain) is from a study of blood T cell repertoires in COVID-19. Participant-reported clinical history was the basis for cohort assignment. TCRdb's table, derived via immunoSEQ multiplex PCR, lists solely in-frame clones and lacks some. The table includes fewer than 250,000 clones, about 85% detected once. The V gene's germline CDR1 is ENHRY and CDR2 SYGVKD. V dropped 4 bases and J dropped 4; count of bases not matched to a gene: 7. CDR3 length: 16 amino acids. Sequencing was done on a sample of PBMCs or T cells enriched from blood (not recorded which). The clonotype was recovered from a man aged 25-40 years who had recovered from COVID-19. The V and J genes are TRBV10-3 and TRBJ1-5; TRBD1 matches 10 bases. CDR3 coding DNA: TGTGCCATCAGTGTGACAGGGGGCGAGGGTAATCAGCCCCAGCATTTT. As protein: CAISVTGGEGNQPQHF.